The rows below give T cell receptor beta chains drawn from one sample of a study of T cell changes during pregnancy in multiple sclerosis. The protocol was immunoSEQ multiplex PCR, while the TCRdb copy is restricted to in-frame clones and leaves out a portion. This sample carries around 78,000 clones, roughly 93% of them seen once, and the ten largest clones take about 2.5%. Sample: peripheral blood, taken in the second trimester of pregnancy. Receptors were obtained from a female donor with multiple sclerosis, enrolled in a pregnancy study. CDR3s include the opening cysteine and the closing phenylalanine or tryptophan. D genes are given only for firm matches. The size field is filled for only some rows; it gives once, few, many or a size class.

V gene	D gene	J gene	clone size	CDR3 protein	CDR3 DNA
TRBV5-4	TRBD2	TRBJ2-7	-	CASSPGLAFRDEQYF	TGTGCCAGCAGCCCGGGACTAGCGTTTCGGGACGAGCAGTACTTC
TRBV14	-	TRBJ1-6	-	CASSQGAGLPLHF	TGTGCCAGCAGCCAAGGTGCAGGGCTACCCCTCCACTTT
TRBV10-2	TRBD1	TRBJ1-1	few	CASSRKPGQMNTEAFF	TGCGCCAGCAGTAGAAAGCCGGGACAGATGAACACTGAAGCTTTCTTT
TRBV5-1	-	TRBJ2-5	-	CASSIGQGRETQYF	TGCGCCAGCAGCATTGGCCAGGGGCGGGAGACCCAGTACTTC
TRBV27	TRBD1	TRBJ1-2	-	CASSLTGGAYGYTF	TGTGCCAGCAGTTTGACAGGGGGGGCCTATGGCTACACCTTC
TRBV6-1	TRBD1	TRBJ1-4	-	CASRMGQANEKLFF	TGTGCCAGCAGGATGGGACAGGCAAATGAAAAACTGTTTTTT
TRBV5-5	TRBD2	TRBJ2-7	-	CASSWSSGGPYEQYF	TGTGCCAGCAGCTGGAGTAGCGGGGGGCCCTACGAGCAGTACTTC
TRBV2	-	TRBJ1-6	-	CASSLLGSSYNSPLHF	TGTGCCAGCAGTTTGCTAGGGAGCTCCTATAATTCACCCCTCCACTTT
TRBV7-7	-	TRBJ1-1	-	CASSRSVETEAFF	TGTGCTAGCAGCCGGTCGGTGGAGACTGAAGCTTTCTTT
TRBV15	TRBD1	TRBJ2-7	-	CATSRGRQGTTYEQYF	TGTGCCACCAGCAGAGGCCGACAGGGAACTACCTACGAGCAGTACTTC
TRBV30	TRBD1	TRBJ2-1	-	CAWRPGGAGLYNEQFF	TGTGCCTGGAGACCAGGGGGCGCGGGCCTCTACAATGAGCAGTTCTTC
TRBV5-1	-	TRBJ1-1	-	CASKEDTEAFF	TGCGCCAGCAAGGAGGACACTGAAGCTTTCTTT
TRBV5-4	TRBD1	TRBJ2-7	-	CASSMAGTGSEQYF	TGTGCCAGCAGCATGGCCGGGACAGGGTCCGAGCAGTACTTC
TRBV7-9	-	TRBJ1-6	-	CASRSSNSPLHF	TGTGCCAGCAGGTCGAGTAATTCACCCCTCCACTTT
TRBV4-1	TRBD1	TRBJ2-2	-	CASSLVGGRELFF	TGCGCCAGCAGCCTCGTAGGGGGCCGGGAGCTGTTTTTT
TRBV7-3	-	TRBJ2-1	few	CASSVDSGEQFF	TGTGCCAGCAGCGTCGACTCCGGTGAGCAGTTCTTC
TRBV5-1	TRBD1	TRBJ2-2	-	CASSLTPPGGSSWTGELFF	TGCGCCAGCAGCTTGACCCCTCCAGGGGGATCTTCTTGGACCGGGGAGCTGTTTTTT
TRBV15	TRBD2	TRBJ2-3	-	CATSLAGTTDTQYF	TGTGCCACCAGCCTAGCGGGGACCACAGATACGCAGTATTTT
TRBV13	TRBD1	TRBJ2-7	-	CASSPGTGGREQYF	TGTGCCAGCAGTCCCGGGACAGGGGGCCGCGAGCAGTACTTC
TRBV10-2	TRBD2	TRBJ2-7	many	CASSDPGLAREQYF	TGCGCCAGCAGTGACCCAGGACTAGCCCGCGAGCAGTACTTC
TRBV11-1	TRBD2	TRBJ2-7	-	CASSLAPTGGGEQYF	TGTGCCAGCAGCCTCGCGCCCACAGGCGGGGGGGAGCAGTACTTC
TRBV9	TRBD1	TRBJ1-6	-	CASSARQGQNSPLHF	TGTGCCAGCAGCGCCCGACAGGGCCAAAATTCACCCCTCCACTTT
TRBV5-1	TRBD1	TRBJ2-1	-	CASSGGGRGRNEQFF	TGCGCCAGCTCTGGAGGCGGCAGGGGGCGGAATGAGCAGTTCTTC
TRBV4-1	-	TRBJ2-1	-	CASSLGDLSSYNEQFF	TGCGCCAGCAGCCTGGGGGACTTAAGCTCCTACAATGAGCAGTTCTTC
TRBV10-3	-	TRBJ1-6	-	CAIRRPGGDSPLHF	TGTGCCATCAGACGACCCGGAGGGGATTCACCCCTCCACTTT
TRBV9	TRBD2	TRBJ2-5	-	CASSISGGETQYF	TGTGCCAGCAGCATCAGCGGGGGGGAGACCCAGTACTTC
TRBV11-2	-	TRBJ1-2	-	CASSSIQGFQVDGYTF	TGTGCCAGCAGCTCAATACAGGGATTTCAGGTGGATGGCTACACCTTC
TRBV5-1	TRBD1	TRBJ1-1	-	CASSQGQGQTEAFF	TGCGCCAGCAGTCAGGGACAGGGCCAAACTGAAGCTTTCTTT
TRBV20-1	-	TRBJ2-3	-	CSAPTDTQYF	TGCAGTGCCCCTACAGATACGCAGTATTTT
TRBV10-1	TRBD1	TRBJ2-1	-	CASSDPGQGTDEQFF	TGCGCCAGCAGTGACCCGGGACAGGGCACTGATGAGCAGTTCTTC
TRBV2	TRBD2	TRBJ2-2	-	CASRTSLGGELFF	TGTGCCAGCCGGACTAGCCTCGGCGGGGAGCTGTTTTTT
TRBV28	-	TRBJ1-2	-	CASSLSQGLVYGYTF	TGTGCCAGCAGTTTATCACAGGGTTTGGTCTATGGCTACACCTTC
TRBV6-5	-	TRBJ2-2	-	CASSYEQINTGELFF	TGTGCCAGCAGTTACGAACAGATTAACACCGGGGAGCTGTTTTTT
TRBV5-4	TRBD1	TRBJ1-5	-	CASSEGQGEQPQHF	TGTGCCAGCAGCGAGGGACAGGGAGAGCAGCCCCAGCATTTT
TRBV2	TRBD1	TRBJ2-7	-	CASSEGTGWAVEYF	TGTGCCAGCAGTGAAGGGACAGGGTGGGCGGTGGAGTACTTC
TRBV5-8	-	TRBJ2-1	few	CASSLGLNEQFF	TGTGCCAGCAGCTTAGGACTCAATGAGCAGTTCTTC
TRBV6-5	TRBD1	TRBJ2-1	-	CASSYSTGTVYNEQFF	TGTGCCAGCAGTTACTCGACCGGGACAGTTTACAATGAGCAGTTCTTC
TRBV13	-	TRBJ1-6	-	CASSPGGPNSPLHF	TGTGCCAGCAGCCCCGGCGGGCCTAATTCACCCCTCCACTTT
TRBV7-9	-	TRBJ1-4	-	CASSFRATNEKLFF	TGTGCCAGCAGCTTTCGGGCAACTAATGAAAAACTGTTTTTT
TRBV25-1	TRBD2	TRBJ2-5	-	CASSERLGLAGDLETQYF	TGTGCCAGCAGTGAACGTTTGGGACTAGCGGGAGATCTAGAGACCCAGTACTTC
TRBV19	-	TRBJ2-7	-	CASSRRTTTVSAHEQYF	TGTGCCAGTAGTAGACGGACTACCACAGTTTCGGCCCACGAGCAGTACTTC
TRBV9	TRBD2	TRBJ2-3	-	CASSVGASGYTDTQYF	TGTGCCAGCAGCGTCGGGGCTAGCGGGTACACAGATACGCAGTATTTT
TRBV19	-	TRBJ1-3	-	CASRQGTTGNTIYF	TGTGCCAGTAGGCAGGGTACAACTGGAAACACCATATATTTT
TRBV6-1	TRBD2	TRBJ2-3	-	CATKVAGGPGTQYF	TGTGCCACTAAGGTAGCGGGAGGGCCAGGTACGCAGTATTTT
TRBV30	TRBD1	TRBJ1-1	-	CAWSAGTGWTEAFF	TGTGCCTGGAGTGCCGGGACAGGGTGGACTGAAGCTTTCTTT
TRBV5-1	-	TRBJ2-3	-	CASSIAASTDTQYF	TGCGCCAGCAGCATCGCGGCAAGCACAGATACGCAGTATTTT
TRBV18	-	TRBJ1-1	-	CASSPEADYTEAFF	TGTGCCAGCTCACCGGAGGCAGACTATACGGAAGCTTTCTTT
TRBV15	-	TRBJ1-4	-	CATSYWRGEKLFF	TGTGCCACCAGCTACTGGAGGGGTGAAAAACTGTTTTTT
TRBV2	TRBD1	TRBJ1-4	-	CASIRMGQGGEKLFF	TGTGCCAGCATTCGAATGGGACAGGGTGGAGAAAAACTGTTTTTT
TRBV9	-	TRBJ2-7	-	CASSGPGEYEQYF	TGTGCCAGCAGCGGCCCCGGGGAGTACGAGCAGTACTTC
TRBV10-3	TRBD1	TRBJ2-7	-	CAISVRDSASYEQYF	TGTGCCATCAGTGTCCGGGACAGCGCTTCCTACGAGCAGTACTTC
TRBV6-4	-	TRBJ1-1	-	CASSDSIGGNTEAFF	TGTGCCAGCAGTGACTCGATCGGAGGGAACACTGAAGCTTTCTTT
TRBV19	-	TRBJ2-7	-	CASSPGLGGEQYF	TGTGCCAGTAGTCCGGGACTGGGGGGCGAGCAGTACTTC
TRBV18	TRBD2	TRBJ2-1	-	CASSPPGLAGGSEQFF	TGTGCCAGCTCACCGCCGGGACTAGCGGGAGGTAGTGAGCAGTTCTTC
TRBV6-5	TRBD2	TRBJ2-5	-	CASSSRLAGGKETQYF	TGTGCCAGCAGTTCCCGACTAGCGGGGGGGAAAGAGACCCAGTACTTC